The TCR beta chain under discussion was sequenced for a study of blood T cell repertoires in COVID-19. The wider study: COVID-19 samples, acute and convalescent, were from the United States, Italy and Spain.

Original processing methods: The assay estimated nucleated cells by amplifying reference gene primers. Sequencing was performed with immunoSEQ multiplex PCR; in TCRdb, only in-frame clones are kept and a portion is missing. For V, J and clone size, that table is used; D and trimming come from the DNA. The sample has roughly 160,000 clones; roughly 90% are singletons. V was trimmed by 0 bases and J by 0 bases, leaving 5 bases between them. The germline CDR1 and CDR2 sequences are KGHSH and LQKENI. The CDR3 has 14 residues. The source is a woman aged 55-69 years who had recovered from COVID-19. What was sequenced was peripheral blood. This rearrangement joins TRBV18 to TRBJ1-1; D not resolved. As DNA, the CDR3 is TGTGCCAGCTCACCACCGGCAGTGAACACTGAAGCTTTCTTT. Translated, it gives CASSPPAVNTEAFF.